This T cell receptor (beta chain) was profiled in a study of PD-L1 blockade in urothelial cancer (dated 2017 in TCRdb). Study-level background: All patients started therapy around 2014 and received atezolizumab 1,200 mg intravenously every 3 weeks. About 85% of the roughly 29 patients were males with bladder-origin urothelial cancer, and about 65% of the roughly 29 reported a prior smoking history. Patients had an ECOG performance status of 0 or 1 and had received between 0 and 3 prior chemotherapy regimens. Blood samples were analyzed 3 weeks after the start of treatment (second dose) and 6 weeks after the start of treatment. Blood samples gave median yields of around 140,000 T cells and 82,636 unique TCRs, along with a median clonality of 0.080. The study was an exploratory multi-omic analysis of somatic, immune and clinical correlates of response to PD-L1 blockade with atezolizumab in urothelial cancer. Pretreatment tumor samples, along with matched peripheral blood collected serially before and after atezolizumab treatment, underwent TCR sequencing. Durable clinical benefit meant progression-free survival longer than 6 months, and TCR features were also tested against progression-free and overall survival. In the same patients who had TCR sequencing, pretreatment tumors also underwent whole exome sequencing and RNA sequencing. Durable clinical benefit was achieved by nine patients but not by the remaining 20. Under 30 patients had pretreatment blood TCR-seq, approximately 24 had at least one posttreatment blood collection, and approximately 24 had tumor TCR-seq. The research as a whole found: Because the sample size was small (n of about 30) and many exploratory analyses were performed, the results are intended to be hypothesis-generating. A pretreatment peripheral blood TCR clonality below the median was linked to improved progression-free and overall survival. Patients with durable benefit showed greater expansion of tumor-associated TCR clones in peripheral blood 3 weeks after starting treatment (n = 22, p = 0.022).

A word on this clone: Its binding antigen is unknown. The input lacks base qualities; no much larger clone sits a single base away.

This specimen's time point label, per the study, means: peripheral blood 6 weeks after treatment start. A cohort of about 30 patients with locally advanced or metastatic urothelial carcinoma, treated at Memorial Sloan Kettering on a trial protocol, was included. Peripheral blood mononuclear cells were collected pretreatment and during treatment, with between 1 and 8 total time points obtained per patient. The Qiagen DNeasy Blood extraction kit was used to purify genomic DNA from total PBMCs and tumor samples. PBMCs were collected pretreatment and during treatment and were isolated and stored as previously described. To estimate absolute template abundance from read counts, synthetic TCR analog templates were spiked into each PCR. The immunoSEQ assay was used to amplify TCRbeta CDR3 regions from genomic DNA with bias-controlled V and J gene primers. Sequencing of rearranged TCRbeta segments was performed at approximately 20X coverage. As for the authors' bioinformatics: Clustering was used to correct sequencing errors, and CDR3s were annotated against IMGT so that V, D and J genes could be assigned. Downstream analyses used only productive TCRbeta rearrangements, leaving out any out-of-frame or stop-codon sequences. Clonality was calculated as one minus the Shannon entropy normalized by the log of the number of unique productive sequences. Fisher's exact test with Benjamini-Hochberg correction, using a cutoff of adjusted p below 0.01, was how clones that differed between time points or between blood and tumor were identified. TCRdb obtained this table from immuneACCESS and retained in-frame rearrangements with V and J assigned. These tables miss some clones; where compared with another copy, unresolved V genes account for less than half of the shortfall, and the remainder is unexplained. The DNA gave D and trimming, while V, J and clone size come from that table. This sample lists under 25,000 clones; over 80% were detected once. Jointly, the top ten make up 1.5% to 2% of the sample.

CDR1 and CDR2, looked up from the germline V gene, are SGHVS and FQNEAQ. The CDR3 goes from the cysteine to the phenylalanine over 15 residues. The sequence is cut down to CDR3 DNA, 45 bases in frame from base 1. V and J are trimmed by 3 bases and 3 bases, and the gene matches miss 6 bases of the junction. The chain uses TRBV7-8 and TRBJ1-1; 8 bases in between match TRBD1. The sequenced sample was PBMCs, obtained around atezolizumab (anti-PD-L1) treatment. The sequence came from a man aged 50 to 60 with urothelial cancer. The base sequence is TGTGCCAGCAGCTTGACAGGGGTTAGGGACACTGAAGCTTTCTTT. The encoded protein is CASSLTGVRDTEAFF.